The present entry profiles one TCR beta chain with its context. Its matching antigen is unknown. The data derive from a study of post-analysis software for immune sequencing data. Study-wide background: Relapsing-remitting, secondary progressive and progressive-relapsing forms made up the multiple sclerosis disease courses.

Study-wide points: Controls had significantly higher normalized Chao1 diversity than multiple sclerosis patients. About five TRBV segments, including TRBV5-6, TRBV5-1 and TRBV20-1, were more frequent in patients than controls. By F measure, samples from a shared preparation batch strongly co-clustered.

This CDR3 is built from 14 residues. Germline values: CDR1 SEHNR, CDR2 FQNEAQ (reference sequence). TCR beta libraries were prepared from cDNA with unique molecular identifiers. The source material, about 0.85 to 11 million T cells, gave rise to approximately 520,000 cDNA molecules. TCRdb processed the PCR reads anew with MiXCR; each CDR3 protein has one entry. Of around 710,000 distinct CDR3 sequences listed, just over 45% are singletons. This chain joins TRBV7-9 and TRBJ2-1; D gene ambiguous. The DNA end lines up better with TRBJ1-1; the J call may be wrong. This clonotype was obtained from a girl aged 10-17 years with multiple sclerosis. Material for sequencing was blood. In DNA, the CDR3 is TGTGCCAGCAGCCAAAAAAAGGAGGCCACTGAAGCTTTCTTT. It codes for CASSQKKEATEAFF.